This T cell receptor (beta chain) was profiled in a study of chemoradiotherapy in HPV16-positive cancers. This table comes from immunoSEQ multiplex PCR, and its TCRdb copy is limited to in-frame clones, with some not included. The table lists some 25,000 clones, roughly 95% of them singletons. The TCR originated in a human donor with HPV-associated anogenital cancer. Sample collection was performed from a patient who underwent chemoradiotherapy.

CDR3 sequence reads: CASSFAGLALSHEQYF. CDR3 coding DNA: TGTGCCAGCAGTTTCGCCGGACTAGCTCTTTCCCACGAGCAGTACTTC. The genes are TRBV28 and TRBJ2-7; TRBD2 matches 8 bases. Germline V CDR1 and CDR2: MDHEN, SYDVKM. This CDR3 is built from 16 residues. J was trimmed by 5 bases and V by 3 bases; bases with no gene match: 12.